Listed below are T cell receptor beta chains from one sample, sequenced in a study of CD8+ T cells in alopecia areata. Assay: immunoSEQ multiplex PCR; the TCRdb copy retains only in-frame clones and omits some. This sample has 150,000 or so clones; 75% to 90% occur once, and the top ten carry more than 13%. Here the sequenced sample was CD8+ T cells sorted from blood, taken at week 0. The receptors were sampled from a human donor with alopecia areata. Both conserved end residues are part of each CDR3. A D gene is named only where the DNA matches it firmly. The size entry is marked missing in some rows and otherwise reads once, few, many or a size class.

d_call: TRBD2
clone_size: .
j_call: TRBJ2-1
v_call: TRBV30
cdr3_nt: TGTGCCTGGAGTTCTAGCGGGAGGAGGGGCTCCTACAATGAGCAGTTCTTC
cdr3_aa: CAWSSSGRRGSYNEQFF

d_call: .
clone_size: .
j_call: TRBJ2-7
v_call: TRBV7-7
cdr3_nt: TGTGCCAGCAGCCCAGAGCCGGGACGGGCCACCTACGAGCAGTACTTC
cdr3_aa: CASSPEPGRATYEQYF

d_call: .
clone_size: .
j_call: TRBJ2-5
v_call: TRBV11-2
cdr3_nt: TGTGCCAGCAGCTTAGGGATGGGGGACCAAGAGACCCAGTACTTC
cdr3_aa: CASSLGMGDQETQYF

d_call: .
clone_size: .
j_call: TRBJ2-7
v_call: TRBV6-5
cdr3_nt: TGTGCCAGCAGTGAAGGACTCTTTTACGAGCAGTACTTC
cdr3_aa: CASSEGLFYEQYF

d_call: .
clone_size: .
j_call: TRBJ2-3
v_call: TRBV5-4
cdr3_nt: TGTGCCAGCGGGGACGGGGGCTTACCCACAGATACGCAGTATTTT
cdr3_aa: CASGDGGLPTDTQYF

d_call: .
clone_size: .
j_call: TRBJ1-4
v_call: TRBV7-9
cdr3_nt: TGTGCCAGCACCCTCCTAGGGCCCGAGGAAGCGGAAGAAAAACTGTTTTTT
cdr3_aa: CASTLLGPEEAEEKLFF

d_call: .
clone_size: .
j_call: TRBJ2-1
v_call: TRBV9
cdr3_nt: TGTGCCAGCAGCGTAGGGGGTAGCAATGAGCAGTTCTTC
cdr3_aa: CASSVGGSNEQFF

d_call: .
clone_size: .
j_call: TRBJ1-2
v_call: TRBV19
cdr3_nt: TGTGCCAGTAGTATCGGAGGGTACGATGGCTACACCTTC
cdr3_aa: CASSIGGYDGYTF

d_call: .
clone_size: .
j_call: TRBJ2-7
v_call: TRBV6-5
cdr3_nt: TGTGCCAGCAGTTTCAGCGGACTCTACGAGCAGTACTTC
cdr3_aa: CASSFSGLYEQYF

d_call: .
clone_size: .
j_call: TRBJ2-1
v_call: TRBV9
cdr3_nt: TGTGCCAGCAGCGTAGAGTCCGGGGTCGGGGACAATGAGCAGTTCTTC
cdr3_aa: CASSVESGVGDNEQFF

d_call: .
clone_size: .
j_call: TRBJ2-3
v_call: TRBV27
cdr3_nt: TGTGCCAGCAGTTCACGCACAGATACGCAGTATTTT
cdr3_aa: CASSSRTDTQYF

d_call: .
clone_size: .
j_call: TRBJ2-7
v_call: TRBV29-1
cdr3_nt: TGCAGCGTTCTCAGCTACACCTCCTACGAGCAGTACTTC
cdr3_aa: CSVLSYTSYEQYF

d_call: TRBD1
clone_size: .
j_call: TRBJ2-7
v_call: TRBV7-9
cdr3_nt: TGTGCCAGCAGCTTCAGAACCGGGACAGGGGGCTACGAGCAGTACTTC
cdr3_aa: CASSFRTGTGGYEQYF

d_call: .
clone_size: .
j_call: TRBJ2-2
v_call: TRBV6-5
cdr3_nt: TGTGCCAGCAGTCCCCGGACAGAGAACACCGGGGAGCTGTTTTTT
cdr3_aa: CASSPRTENTGELFF

d_call: TRBD2
clone_size: .
j_call: TRBJ2-1
v_call: TRBV7-9
cdr3_nt: TGTGCCAGCAGCAGCCCCCGCGGGGGTAGGAACAATGAGCAGTTCTTC
cdr3_aa: CASSSPRGGRNNEQFF

d_call: .
clone_size: .
j_call: TRBJ1-6
v_call: TRBV5-4
cdr3_nt: TGTGCCAGCAGCTCTCCAGACAGGAGCTCCTATAATTCACCCCTCCACTTT
cdr3_aa: CASSSPDRSSYNSPLHF

d_call: .
clone_size: .
j_call: TRBJ2-3
v_call: TRBV5-6
cdr3_nt: TGTGCCAGCAGCTCCGGGGGTGGGGCAGATACGCAGTATTTT
cdr3_aa: CASSSGGGADTQYF

d_call: TRBD2
clone_size: .
j_call: TRBJ2-3
v_call: TRBV7-3
cdr3_nt: TGTGCCAGCAGCTACCGACTAGCGGGAAGCACAGATACGCAGTATTTT
cdr3_aa: CASSYRLAGSTDTQYF

d_call: .
clone_size: .
j_call: TRBJ2-2
v_call: TRBV11-1
cdr3_nt: TGTGCCAGCAGCCCCGGTACCTACACCGGGGAGCTGTTTTTT
cdr3_aa: CASSPGTYTGELFF

d_call: TRBD2
clone_size: .
j_call: TRBJ2-1
v_call: TRBV7-8
cdr3_nt: TGTGCCAGCAGCTTACAAGGAGGACTAGCGGTCTACAATGAGCAGTTCTTC
cdr3_aa: CASSLQGGLAVYNEQFF

d_call: TRBD2
clone_size: .
j_call: TRBJ2-1
v_call: TRBV2
cdr3_nt: TGTGCCAGCCAGAGGTCCCCTAGCGGGTACAATGAGCAGTTCTTC
cdr3_aa: CASQRSPSGYNEQFF

d_call: TRBD2
clone_size: .
j_call: TRBJ2-2
v_call: TRBV29-1
cdr3_nt: TGCAGCGGACTGCGGGGGGGCGGCACCGGGGAGCTGTTTTTT
cdr3_aa: CSGLRGGGTGELFF

d_call: .
clone_size: .
j_call: TRBJ2-7
v_call: TRBV27
cdr3_nt: TGTGCCAGCAGTATTCAAGGGGGCGAGCAGTACTTC
cdr3_aa: CASSIQGGEQYF

d_call: .
clone_size: once
j_call: TRBJ1-2
v_call: TRBV5-4
cdr3_nt: TGTGCCAGCAGCTTCTATATCAGGGACTATGGCTACACCTTC
cdr3_aa: CASSFYIRDYGYTF

d_call: .
clone_size: .
j_call: TRBJ2-7
v_call: TRBV29-1
cdr3_nt: TGCAGCGTTTATGGGCAGGAACCCGAGCAGTACTTC
cdr3_aa: CSVYGQEPEQYF

d_call: .
clone_size: .
j_call: TRBJ2-7
v_call: TRBV27
cdr3_nt: TGTGCCAGCAGCTATGGCAGTGTGCAGTACTTC
cdr3_aa: CASSYGSVQYF

d_call: .
clone_size: .
j_call: TRBJ2-7
v_call: TRBV7-9
cdr3_nt: TGTGCCAGCAGCTTAACTCAGGACACCTCCTACGAGCAGTACTTC
cdr3_aa: CASSLTQDTSYEQYF

d_call: .
clone_size: .
j_call: TRBJ1-1
v_call: TRBV11-2
cdr3_nt: TGTGCCAGCAGCTTATTTATAGAAGCGAGTGAAGCTTTCTTT
cdr3_aa: CASSLFIEASEAFF

d_call: .
clone_size: .
j_call: TRBJ2-1
v_call: TRBV5-1
cdr3_nt: TGCGCCAGCAGGGGGACTGGCAATGAGCAGTTCTTC
cdr3_aa: CASRGTGNEQFF

d_call: .
clone_size: .
j_call: TRBJ2-6
v_call: TRBV5-6
cdr3_nt: TGTGCCAGCAGCTTGGGGCCGCGATGGAGCTCTGGGGCCAACGTCCTGACTTTC
cdr3_aa: CASSLGPRWSSGANVLTF

d_call: .
clone_size: .
j_call: TRBJ2-7
v_call: TRBV27
cdr3_nt: TGTGCCAGCAGTTTACGTCCCGTCTACGAGCAGTACTTC
cdr3_aa: CASSLRPVYEQYF

d_call: .
clone_size: once
j_call: TRBJ2-2
v_call: TRBV30
cdr3_nt: TGTGCCTGGAGTGTAATCAGTACGAACACCGGGGAGCTGTTTTTT
cdr3_aa: CAWSVISTNTGELFF

d_call: .
clone_size: .
j_call: TRBJ2-7
v_call: TRBV27
cdr3_nt: TGTGCCAGCAGTTTAAGGGGGGGGGCCTACGAGCAGTACTTC
cdr3_aa: CASSLRGGAYEQYF

d_call: TRBD2
clone_size: once
j_call: TRBJ2-1
v_call: TRBV7-3
cdr3_nt: TGTGCCAGCAGCTCCTATCCCGGACTAGCGGACAATGAGCAGTTCTTC
cdr3_aa: CASSSYPGLADNEQFF

d_call: TRBD2
clone_size: .
j_call: TRBJ2-2
v_call: TRBV6-6
cdr3_nt: TGTGCCAGCAAGACTAGCGGGGTTTTCCTGTTTTTT
cdr3_aa: CASKTSGVFLFF

d_call: .
clone_size: .
j_call: TRBJ1-2
v_call: TRBV19
cdr3_nt: TGTGCCAGTAGTATCCCCCAGGACCTCTATGGCTACACCTTC
cdr3_aa: CASSIPQDLYGYTF

d_call: TRBD2
clone_size: .
j_call: TRBJ2-7
v_call: TRBV10-3
cdr3_nt: TGTGCCATCAGAGCTAGCGGGTTCTACGAGCAGTACTTC
cdr3_aa: CAIRASGFYEQYF

d_call: .
clone_size: .
j_call: TRBJ2-2
v_call: TRBV13
cdr3_nt: TGTGCCAGCAGCTTAGGCCCAGGGAGATCGAACACCGGGGAGCTGTTTTTT
cdr3_aa: CASSLGPGRSNTGELFF

d_call: .
clone_size: .
j_call: TRBJ2-7
v_call: TRBV6-5
cdr3_nt: TGTGCCAGCAGTTTGACAGTCTCCTACGAGCAGTACTTC
cdr3_aa: CASSLTVSYEQYF

d_call: TRBD1
clone_size: .
j_call: TRBJ1-5
v_call: TRBV7-8
cdr3_nt: TGTGCCAGCAGCTTAGAAATAGGACAGGGGGCCCTCCTCAATCAGCCCCAGCATTTT
cdr3_aa: CASSLEIGQGALLNQPQHF

d_call: TRBD2
clone_size: few
j_call: TRBJ2-7
v_call: TRBV7-9
cdr3_nt: TGTGCCAGCAGCTCTTCGGGAGATAGCGGGGTTAGCGAGCAGTACTTC
cdr3_aa: CASSSSGDSGVSEQYF

d_call: TRBD1
clone_size: .
j_call: TRBJ2-1
v_call: TRBV5-1
cdr3_nt: TGCGCCAGCAGCTTGGCCGAAGACAGGGGCGCTTACAATGAGCAGTTCTTC
cdr3_aa: CASSLAEDRGAYNEQFF

d_call: .
clone_size: .
j_call: TRBJ2-7
v_call: TRBV29-1
cdr3_nt: TGCAGCGTTGCAATGGACAAGAGCTCCTACGAGCAGTACTTC
cdr3_aa: CSVAMDKSSYEQYF

d_call: .
clone_size: .
j_call: TRBJ2-7
v_call: TRBV19
cdr3_nt: TGTGCCAGTGGGGCAGGGAATGCCTACGAGCAGTACTTC
cdr3_aa: CASGAGNAYEQYF

d_call: .
clone_size: .
j_call: TRBJ1-4
v_call: TRBV7-9
cdr3_nt: TGTGCCAGCAGCTCCCCCGACAGGGAAAAACTGTTTTTT
cdr3_aa: CASSSPDREKLFF

d_call: .
clone_size: .
j_call: TRBJ2-1
v_call: TRBV30
cdr3_nt: TGTGCCTGGAGTGTACCCCTGGGCTCCTACAATGAGCAGTTCTTC
cdr3_aa: CAWSVPLGSYNEQFF

d_call: .
clone_size: few
j_call: TRBJ2-2
v_call: TRBV30
cdr3_nt: TGTGCCTGGAAAGGGGGGACCACATACACCGGGGAGCTGTTTTTT
cdr3_aa: CAWKGGTTYTGELFF

d_call: .
clone_size: .
j_call: TRBJ1-2
v_call: TRBV29-1
cdr3_nt: TGCAGCGTTGATCCTGCTAACTATGGCTACACCTTC
cdr3_aa: CSVDPANYGYTF

d_call: TRBD1
clone_size: .
j_call: TRBJ2-7
v_call: TRBV5-1
cdr3_nt: TGCGCCAGCAGCTTGTCCGGGAACAGGGGGCCGTACGAGCAGTACTTC
cdr3_aa: CASSLSGNRGPYEQYF

d_call: .
clone_size: .
j_call: TRBJ2-1
v_call: TRBV5-1
cdr3_nt: TGCGCCACCCCGTTTGAGGATGGTAAACAGGGAGGCTACAATGAGCAGTTCTTC
cdr3_aa: CATPFEDGKQGGYNEQFF

d_call: TRBD2
clone_size: few
j_call: TRBJ2-1
v_call: TRBV13
cdr3_nt: TGTGCCAGCAGCTCTAGCGGGAGGGTTGTGAATGAGCAGTTCTTC
cdr3_aa: CASSSSGRVVNEQFF

d_call: .
clone_size: .
j_call: TRBJ1-5
v_call: TRBV9
cdr3_nt: TGTGCCAGCAGCGGGGGAGGGGACAATCAGCCCCAGCATTTT
cdr3_aa: CASSGGGDNQPQHF

d_call: .
clone_size: .
j_call: TRBJ2-7
v_call: TRBV28
cdr3_nt: TGTGCCAGCGGGCTCAGGGGGGTCTCCTACGAGCAGTACTTC
cdr3_aa: CASGLRGVSYEQYF

d_call: TRBD1
clone_size: .
j_call: TRBJ2-1
v_call: TRBV6-5
cdr3_nt: TGTGCCAGCAGCCCCGACAGGGGTGTTGAGCAGTTCTTC
cdr3_aa: CASSPDRGVEQFF

d_call: TRBD1
clone_size: .
j_call: TRBJ2-7
v_call: TRBV7-2
cdr3_nt: TGTGCCAGCAGCCACCCTGACAGGGTTTACTACGAGCAGTACTTC
cdr3_aa: CASSHPDRVYYEQYF

d_call: TRBD1
clone_size: .
j_call: TRBJ1-5
v_call: TRBV19
cdr3_nt: TGTGCCAGCAAGGGACAGGAAGTTCAGCCCCAGCATTTT
cdr3_aa: CASKGQEVQPQHF

d_call: TRBD2
clone_size: .
j_call: TRBJ2-5
v_call: TRBV9
cdr3_nt: TGTGCCAGCAGCGCCGGGACTAGGAGGAACGGGGAGACCCAGTACTTC
cdr3_aa: CASSAGTRRNGETQYF

d_call: .
clone_size: .
j_call: TRBJ1-1
v_call: TRBV6-1
cdr3_nt: TGTGCCAGCACGACCACTGCGGGAACTGAAGCTTTCTTT
cdr3_aa: CASTTTAGTEAFF

d_call: .
clone_size: .
j_call: TRBJ2-2
v_call: TRBV4-1
cdr3_nt: TGCGCCAGCAGCGCCCGGGACTGGGCCACCGGGGAGCTGTTTTTT
cdr3_aa: CASSARDWATGELFF

d_call: .
clone_size: .
j_call: TRBJ2-3
v_call: TRBV4-1
cdr3_nt: TGCGCCAGCAGCCAAGATTTCGGCAGCACAGATACGCAGTATTTT
cdr3_aa: CASSQDFGSTDTQYF